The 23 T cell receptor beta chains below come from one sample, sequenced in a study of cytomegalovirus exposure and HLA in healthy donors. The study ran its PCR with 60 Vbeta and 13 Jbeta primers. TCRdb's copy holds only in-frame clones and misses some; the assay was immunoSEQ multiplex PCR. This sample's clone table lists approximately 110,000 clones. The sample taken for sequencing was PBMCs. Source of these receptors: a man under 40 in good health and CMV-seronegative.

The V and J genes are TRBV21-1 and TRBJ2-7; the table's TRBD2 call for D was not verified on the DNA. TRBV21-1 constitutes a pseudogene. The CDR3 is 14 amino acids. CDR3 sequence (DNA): TGTGACAGCAACACTAGCGGGAGTCCCCACGAGCAGTACTTC. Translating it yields CDSNTSGSPHEQYF.

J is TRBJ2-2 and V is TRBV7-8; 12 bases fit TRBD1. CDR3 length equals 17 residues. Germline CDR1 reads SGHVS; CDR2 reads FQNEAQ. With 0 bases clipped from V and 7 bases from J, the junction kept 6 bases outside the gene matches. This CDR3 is CASSLAGQGAKIGELFF. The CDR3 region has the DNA TGTGCCAGCAGCTTAGCGGGACAGGGGGCGAAGATCGGGGAGCTGTTTTTT.

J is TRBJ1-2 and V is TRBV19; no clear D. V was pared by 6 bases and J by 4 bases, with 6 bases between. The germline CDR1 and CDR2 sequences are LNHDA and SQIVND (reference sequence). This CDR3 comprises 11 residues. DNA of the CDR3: TGTGCCAGTAGGGAGAGCTATGGCTACACCTTC. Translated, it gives CASRESYGYTF.

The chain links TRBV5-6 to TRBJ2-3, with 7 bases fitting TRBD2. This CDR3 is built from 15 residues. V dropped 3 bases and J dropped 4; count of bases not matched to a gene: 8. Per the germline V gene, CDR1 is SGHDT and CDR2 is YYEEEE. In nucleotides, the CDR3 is TGTGCCAGCAGCTCGCCAGGACTAGTAGCAGATACGCAGTATTTT. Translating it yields CASSSPGLVADTQYF. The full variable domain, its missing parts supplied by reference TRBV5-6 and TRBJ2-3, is DAGVTQSPTHLIKTRGQQVTLRCSPKSGHDTVSWYQQALGQGPQFIFQYYEEEERQRGNFPDRFSGHQFPNYSSELNVNALLLGDSALYLCASSSPGLVADTQYFGPGTRLTVL.

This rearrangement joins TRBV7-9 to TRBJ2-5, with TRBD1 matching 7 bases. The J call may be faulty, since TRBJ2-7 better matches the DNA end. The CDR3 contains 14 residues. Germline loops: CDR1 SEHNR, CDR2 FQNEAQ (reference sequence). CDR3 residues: CASSRDSSSYEQYF. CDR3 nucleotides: TGTGCCAGCAGCCGGGACAGCAGCTCCTACGAGCAGTACTTC.

The CDR3 here is CSIGTGGSYGYTF. CDR3 DNA: TGCAGCATCGGGACAGGGGGGTCCTATGGCTACACCTTC. The gene calls are TRBV29-1 and TRBJ1-2; 11 positions match TRBD1. This CDR3 region has 13 residues. Trimming at V came to 8 bases and at J to 4 bases, leaving 6 bases not matched to a gene. CDR1 is SQVTM and CDR2 is ANQGSEA in the germline V gene.

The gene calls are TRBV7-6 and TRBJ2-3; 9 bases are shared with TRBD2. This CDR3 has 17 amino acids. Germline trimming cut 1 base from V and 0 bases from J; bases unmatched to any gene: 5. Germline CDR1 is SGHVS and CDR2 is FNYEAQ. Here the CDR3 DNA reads TGTGCCAGCAGCTTAGAGCTAGCGGGGTACAGCACAGATACGCAGTATTTT. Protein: CASSLELAGYSTDTQYF.

The chain's CDR3 is CASSFKGTGKNYEQYF. The CDR3 DNA follows: TGTGCCAGCAGTTTTAAAGGGACAGGGAAGAACTACGAGCAGTACTTC. V gene TRBV27 combines with J gene TRBJ2-5; 9 bases fit TRBD1. Judging by the DNA end, TRBJ2-7 fits better; the J call may be wrong. Per germline, CDR1 MNHEY and CDR2 SMNVEV (reference sequence). The CDR3 runs 16 residues.

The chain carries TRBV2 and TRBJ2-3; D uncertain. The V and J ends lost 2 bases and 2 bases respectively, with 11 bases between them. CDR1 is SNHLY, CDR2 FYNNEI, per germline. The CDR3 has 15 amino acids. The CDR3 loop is CASSEWASLTDTQYF. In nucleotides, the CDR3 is TGTGCCAGCAGTGAATGGGCCTCACTCACAGATACGCAGTATTTT.

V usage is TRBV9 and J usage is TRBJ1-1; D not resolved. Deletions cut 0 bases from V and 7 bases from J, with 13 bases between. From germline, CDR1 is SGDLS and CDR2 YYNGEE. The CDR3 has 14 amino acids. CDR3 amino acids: CASSVGPGEDEAFF. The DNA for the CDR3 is TGTGCCAGCAGCGTAGGGCCCGGGGAAGATGAAGCTTTCTTT. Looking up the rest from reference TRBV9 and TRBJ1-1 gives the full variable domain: DSGVTQTPKHLITATGQRVTLRCSPRSGDLSVYWYQQSLDQGLQFLIQYYNGEERAKGNILERFSAQQFPDLHSELNLSSLELGDSALYFCASSVGPGEDEAFFGQGTRLTVV.

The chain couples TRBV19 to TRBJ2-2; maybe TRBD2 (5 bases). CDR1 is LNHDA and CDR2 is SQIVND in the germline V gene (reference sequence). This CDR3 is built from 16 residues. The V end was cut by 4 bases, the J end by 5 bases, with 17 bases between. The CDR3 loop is CASSRRQGSGTGELFF. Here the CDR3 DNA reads TGTGCCAGTAGTAGGAGACAAGGTTCGGGGACCGGGGAGCTGTTTTTT.

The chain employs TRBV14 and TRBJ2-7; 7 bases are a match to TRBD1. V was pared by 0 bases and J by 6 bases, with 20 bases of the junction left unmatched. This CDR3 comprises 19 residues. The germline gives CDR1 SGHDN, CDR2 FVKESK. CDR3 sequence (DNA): TGTGCCAGCAGCCAAGATAGGAAGTTAATTAGACAGGGTCATCTCGAGCAGTACTTC. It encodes CASSQDRKLIRQGHLEQYF.

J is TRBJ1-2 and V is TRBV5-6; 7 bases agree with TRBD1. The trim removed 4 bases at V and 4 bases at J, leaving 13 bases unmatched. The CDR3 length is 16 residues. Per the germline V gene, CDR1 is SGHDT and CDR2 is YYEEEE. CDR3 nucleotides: TGTGCCAGCAGCGATAGCTGGGACAGCCCTCTCTATGGCTACACCTTC. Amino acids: CASSDSWDSPLYGYTF.

The CDR3 coding sequence is TGTGCCAGCAGCTTGGTTACCATGGACAGGGTGGAAGGAGAGACCCAGTACTTC. This gives the protein CASSLVTMDRVEGETQYF. V is TRBV5-6 and J is TRBJ2-5; 8 bases are a match to TRBD1. After removal of 0 bases from V and 4 bases from J, the junction contained 14 bases not matched to a gene. Germline CDR1 SGHDT, CDR2 YYEEEE. The CDR3 length is 18 residues.

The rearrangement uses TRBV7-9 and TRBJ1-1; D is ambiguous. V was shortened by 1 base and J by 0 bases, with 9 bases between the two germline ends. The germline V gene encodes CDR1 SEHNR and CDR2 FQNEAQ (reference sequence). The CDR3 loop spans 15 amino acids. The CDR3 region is CASSLDSLLNTEAFF. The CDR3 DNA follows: TGTGCCAGCAGCTTAGACAGCCTTCTGAACACTGAAGCTTTCTTT.

The CDR3 DNA reads TGTGCCAGCAGTTCCTCCGGGACAGGGGGAAATGAGCAGTTCTTC. Translated: CASSSSGTGGNEQFF. The chain is built from TRBV6-6 and TRBJ2-1, with 11 bases identical to TRBD1. CDR1 MNHNY and CDR2 SVGAGI come from the germline V gene (reference sequence). The J segment lost 7 bases and the V segment lost 4 bases, leaving 6 bases of the junction unmatched. This CDR3 spans 15 amino acids.

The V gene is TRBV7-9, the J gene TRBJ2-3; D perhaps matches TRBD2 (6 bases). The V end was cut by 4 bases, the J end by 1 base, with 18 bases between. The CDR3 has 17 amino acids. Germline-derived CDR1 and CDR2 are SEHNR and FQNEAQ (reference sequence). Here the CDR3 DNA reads TGTGCCAGCAGCTCCATCGCCGGGAGTAAGGGCACAGATACGCAGTATTTT. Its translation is CASSSIAGSKGTDTQYF. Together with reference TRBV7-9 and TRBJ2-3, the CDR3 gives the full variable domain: DTGVSQNPRHKITKRGQNVTFRCDPISEHNRLYWYRQTLGQGPEFLTYFQNEAQLEKSRLLSDRFSAERPKGSFSTLEIQRTEQGDSAMYLCASSSIAGSKGTDTQYFGPGTRLTVL.

The CDR3 loop reads CASSAAGSATEAFF. The CDR3 DNA is TGTGCCAGCAGTGCTGCAGGCTCCGCCACTGAAGCTTTCTTT. The chain carries TRBV25-1 and TRBJ1-1; no clear D gene. CDR3 size: 14 residues. From germline, CDR1 is MGHDK and CDR2 SYGVNS. V was shortened by 4 bases and J by 4 bases, with 13 bases between the two germline ends.

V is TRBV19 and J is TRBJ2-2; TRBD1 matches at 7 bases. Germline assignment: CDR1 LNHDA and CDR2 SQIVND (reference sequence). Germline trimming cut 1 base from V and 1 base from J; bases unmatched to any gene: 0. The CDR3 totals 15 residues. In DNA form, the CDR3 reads TGTGCCAGTAGTATAGGGACAGGGAACACCGGGGAGCTGTTTTTT. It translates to CASSIGTGNTGELFF.

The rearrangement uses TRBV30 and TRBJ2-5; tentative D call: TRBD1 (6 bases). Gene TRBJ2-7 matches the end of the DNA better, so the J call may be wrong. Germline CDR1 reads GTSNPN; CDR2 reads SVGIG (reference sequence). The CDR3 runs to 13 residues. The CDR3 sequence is CAWSPGQGDEQYF. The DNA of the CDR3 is TGTGCCTGGAGTCCGGGACAAGGCGACGAGCAGTACTTC.

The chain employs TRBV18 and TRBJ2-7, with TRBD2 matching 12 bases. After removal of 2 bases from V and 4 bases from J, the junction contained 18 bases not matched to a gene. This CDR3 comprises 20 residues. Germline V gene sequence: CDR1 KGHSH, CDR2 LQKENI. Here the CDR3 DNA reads TGTGCCAGCTCACCAAGACCAGGGGAGCTAGCGGGAGGGGACATATACGAGCAGTACTTC. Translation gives CASSPRPGELAGGDIYEQYF.

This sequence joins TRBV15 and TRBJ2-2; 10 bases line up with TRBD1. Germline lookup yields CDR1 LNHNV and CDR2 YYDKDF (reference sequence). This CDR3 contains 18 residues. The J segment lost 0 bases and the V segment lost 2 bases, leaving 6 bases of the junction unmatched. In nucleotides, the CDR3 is TGTGCCACCAGCAGACCGGGACAGGGGACGTCGAACACCGGGGAGCTGTTTTTT. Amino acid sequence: CATSRPGQGTSNTGELFF. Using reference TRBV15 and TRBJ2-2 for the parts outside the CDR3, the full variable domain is DAMVIQNPRYQVTQFGKPVTLSCSQTLNHNVMYWYQQKSSQAPKLLFHYYDKDFNNEADTPDNFQSRRPNTSFCFLDIRSPGLGDTAMYLCATSRPGQGTSNTGELFFGEGSRLTVL.

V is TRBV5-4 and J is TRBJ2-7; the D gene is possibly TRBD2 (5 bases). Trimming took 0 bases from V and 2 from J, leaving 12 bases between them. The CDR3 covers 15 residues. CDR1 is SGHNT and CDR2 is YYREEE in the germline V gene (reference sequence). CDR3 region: CASSLAPTLAYEQYF. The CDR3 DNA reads TGTGCCAGCAGCTTGGCCCCCACACTAGCCTACGAGCAGTACTTC.